The 8 T cell receptor beta chains reported below all come from one sample, sequenced in a study of post-analysis software for immune sequencing data. Study-level findings and limits: Higher frequency in patients than in controls was seen for roughly five TRBV segments, with TRBV5-6, TRBV5-1 and TRBV20-1 among them.

No antigen is known for these receptors. Built from TCR beta cDNA, the libraries had unique molecular identifiers in them. TCRdb analysed the PCR reads with MiXCR anew, one entry per CDR3 protein. The data hold approximately 460,000 distinct CDR3 sequences, with around 40% observed a single time. Sequenced material: blood. The receptors come from a girl between 5 and 17 years old with multiple sclerosis.

The chain combines TRBV27 with TRBJ2-2; possible D gene TRBD1, 5 bases. The CDR3 is 14 residues long. Trimming took 5 bases from V and 7 from J, leaving 14 bases between them. CDR1 and CDR2 (germline): MNHEY, SMNVEV (reference sequence). The CDR3 region is CASSPGSTGGELFF. DNA for the CDR3: TGTGCCAGCAGTCCCGGGTCTACAGGCGGGGAGCTGTTTTTT.

The genes are TRBV5-1 and TRBJ2-2; 9 positions match TRBD1. The CDR3 is 16 residues long. Unmatched junction bases numbered 8, after V lost 7 bases and J lost 1 base. The V gene's germline CDR1 is SGHRS and CDR2 YFSETQ. CDR3 sequence reads: CASGWTGAENTGELFF. In nucleotides, the CDR3 is TGCGCCAGCGGTTGGACAGGGGCAGAGAACACCGGGGAGCTGTTTTTT.

Only a few counts were recorded for this clonotype. The V and J genes are TRBV9 and TRBJ1-2; D unresolved. Per germline, CDR1 SGDLS and CDR2 YYNGEE. V was cut by 6 bases and J by 6 bases, with 15 bases left in between. This CDR3 is 13 amino acids long. The chain's CDR3 is CASTEGIPNGYTF. The CDR3 DNA follows: TGTGCCAGCACCGAAGGGATCCCTAATGGCTACACCTTC.

This chain joins TRBV29-1 and TRBJ1-1; no firm D call. The germline V and J ends were trimmed by 6 bases and 1 base, with 9 bases remaining between them. The CDR3 is 12 residues long. Germline V gene sequence: CDR1 SQVTM, CDR2 ANQGSEA. DNA of the CDR3: TGCAGCGTGGACGCCACGAACACTGAAGCTTTCTTT. It translates to CSVDATNTEAFF.

This clonotype has only a few counts. The DNA for the CDR3 is TGCAGTATAAGGTCCTACAATGAGCAGTTCTTC. Translated: CSIRSYNEQFF. The chain is built from TRBV20-1 and TRBJ2-1, with D uncertain. The CDR3 totals 11 residues. V lost 8 bases, J lost 1 base, and 6 bases lay in between. Germline CDR1 and CDR2: DFQATT and SNEGSKA (reference sequence).

CDR3: CASSLSSGRALNEQYF. CDR3 in DNA: TGTGCCAGCAGCCTCTCTAGCGGGAGGGCCTTAAACGAGCAGTACTTC. The rearrangement links TRBV3-1 to TRBJ2-5; 12 bases are shared with TRBD2. Judging by the DNA end, TRBJ2-7 fits better; the J call may be wrong. The CDR3 has 16 amino acids. From germline, CDR1 is LGHDT and CDR2 YNNKEL (reference sequence).

The chain employs TRBV20-1 and TRBJ2-7; the D gene is possibly TRBD1 (5 bases). CDR1 is DFQATT and CDR2 is SNEGSKA in the germline V gene (reference sequence). The CDR3 length is 15 residues. Trimming pared 1 base from V and 2 bases from J, leaving 15 bases between. The CDR3: CSARVRQGDPYEQYF. DNA for the CDR3: TGCAGTGCTAGAGTCAGGCAGGGCGACCCCTACGAGCAGTACTTC.

V gene TRBV2 combines with J gene TRBJ2-3; a possible D gene is TRBD2 (6 bases). The CDR3 sequence is 16 residues long. Trimming took off 5 bases at V and 2 bases at J, with 17 bases between the two ends. CDR1 and CDR2 (germline): SNHLY, FYNNEI. This chain's CDR3 is CASSLGFGGDTDTQYF. The CDR3 nucleotides are TGTGCCAGCAGTCTTGGGTTCGGCGGGGACACAGATACGCAGTATTTT.